The text below deals with one TCR beta chain. TCRdb's copy holds only in-frame clones and misses some; the assay was immunoSEQ multiplex PCR. This sample has roughly 68,000 clones, with roughly nine tenths found just once. These data originate in a study of OX40 agonist ivuxolimab in advanced cancers. The V and J ends lost 5 bases and 0 bases, in that order; junction bases with no gene match: 7. Looked up from germline, CDR1 is SGHTA and CDR2 is FQGNSA. The CDR3 contains 18 residues. The sequencing here drew on CD4+ or CD8+ T cells sorted from blood, taken in a trial of the OX40 agonist ivuxolimab. This sequence joins TRBV7-2 and TRBJ2-1; 13 nucleotides agree with TRBD2. The sequence was collected from an adult with an advanced solid tumor such as melanoma, head and neck, liver or kidney cancer. CDR3 amino acids: CASSHTRTSGSSYNEQFF. The CDR3 coding sequence is TGTGCCAGCAGCCACACGCGGACTAGCGGGAGCTCCTACAATGAGCAGTTCTTC.